This T cell receptor (beta chain) stems from a study of blood T cell repertoires in COVID-19. In the study overall: Sites across the United States, Italy and Spain contributed samples from acute and convalescent COVID-19. T cells, B-cell-depleted T cells, or PBMCs provided the cDNA or gDNA that served as material.

The germline V gene has CDR1 MDHEN and CDR2 SYDVKM. This CDR3 comprises 16 residues. Trimming cost V 3 bases and J 5 bases, with 19 bases left between them. Methods used by the authors: For nucleated cells, counts were estimated from reference gene primer amplification. Only in-frame clones appear in the TCRdb table, and some are missing; sequencing was by immunoSEQ multiplex PCR. The V and J calls and clone size come from that table; D and trimming were worked out from the DNA. The sample carries about 60,000 clones, approximately 80% recorded once. Across 24 US areas, participants ranged in age from about 18 to 90 years.

The V call is TRBV28, the J call TRBJ1-1; D not resolved. This receptor was identified in a woman in her 40s with acute COVID-19. The sequenced material came from PBMCs or T cells enriched from blood (not recorded which). The CDR3 loop is CASSFLGWRVGTEAFF. CDR3 bases: TGTGCCAGCAGTTTCCTCGGGTGGAGGGTCGGTACTGAAGCTTTCTTT.